One and the same sample provided the 28 T cell receptor beta chains below, sequenced in a study of shared clonotypes between healthy human individuals. The protocol was immunoSEQ multiplex PCR, while the TCRdb copy is restricted to in-frame clones and leaves out a portion. The sample holds roughly 2 million clones; under 97% are singletons and the top ten take over 0.1%. The sequencing sample was made of naive CD4+ T cells sorted from blood. Indicated subset: CD45RA+ positively selected. All receptors derive from a man aged 18 to 29 in good health.

CDR3 DNA: TGTGCCTGGGGACAGACCAGCTACGAGCAGTACTTC. Translated, it gives CAWGQTSYEQYF. The chain is built from TRBV30 and TRBJ2-7, with D possibly TRBD1 on 6 matching bases. Per germline, CDR1 GTSNPN and CDR2 SVGIG (reference sequence). V was cut by 5 bases and J by 3 bases, with 11 bases left in between. The CDR3 has 12 amino acids.

J is TRBJ2-7 and V is TRBV25-1, with 7 nucleotides matching TRBD1. The germline V gene encodes CDR1 MGHDK and CDR2 SYGVNS. Trimming removed 3 bases from V and 10 bases from J; junction bases left unmatched: 12. The CDR3 runs to 14 residues. This chain's CDR3 is CASSEEGGHKKQYF. Written as DNA, the CDR3 is TGTGCCAGCAGTGAGGAAGGGGGCCATAAAAAACAGTACTTC.

The chain has TRBV19 and TRBJ2-7; D is undetermined. Germline CDR1 and CDR2: LNHDA and SQIVND (reference sequence). The CDR3 is 12 amino acids. The V end lost 5 bases, the J end lost 6 bases, and 11 bases lay between the germline ends. The CDR3 region is CASSLKVGEQYF. DNA of the CDR3: TGTGCCAGTAGTCTTAAAGTGGGCGAGCAGTACTTC.

The rearrangement links TRBV28 to TRBJ1-1; possible D gene TRBD1, 6 bases. The V and J ends lost 6 bases and 0 bases respectively, with 23 bases between them. CDR1 and CDR2 (germline): MDHEN, SYDVKM. CDR3 size: 18 residues. As DNA, the CDR3 is TGTGCCAGCAGCCCGGGACACCTCCGGGGGGCAATGAACACTGAAGCTTTCTTT. Its translation: CASSPGHLRGAMNTEAFF.

Notes on this clone: Other nucleotide sequences in the sample specify the same CDR3. V and J are TRBV5-1 and TRBJ2-5; D remains unclear. The germline V gene encodes CDR1 SGHRS and CDR2 YFSETQ. This CDR3 has 14 residues. The V gene lost 0 bases and the J gene lost 3 bases, with 9 bases spanning the gap. The CDR3 here is CASSLAGEKETQYF. The CDR3 coding sequence is TGCGCCAGCAGCTTGGCCGGAGAGAAAGAGACCCAGTACTTC.

The chain combines TRBV5-4 with TRBJ1-2; D gene uncertain. Trimming pared 3 bases from V and 1 base from J, leaving 7 bases between. CDR1 and CDR2 (germline): SGHNT, YYREEE (reference sequence). This CDR3 spans 13 amino acids. The CDR3 loop reads CASSSIYNYGYTF. CDR3 sequence (DNA): TGTGCCAGCAGCTCAATCTATAACTATGGCTACACCTTC. Combining the CDR3 with reference TRBV5-4 and TRBJ1-2 gives the whole variable domain ETGVTQSPTHLIKTRGQQVTLRCSSQSGHNTVSWYQQALGQGPQFIFQYYREEENGRGNFPPRFSGLQFPNYSSELNVNALELDDSALYLCASSSIYNYGYTFGSGTRLTVV.

Comments on this clone: Other DNA variants within this sample encode the same CDR3. The V call is TRBV9, the J call TRBJ2-1; no firm D call. CDR1 and CDR2 from the germline V gene are SGDLS and YYNGEE. This CDR3 contains 14 residues. V lost 0 bases and J 0 bases, leaving 4 bases between the germline ends. The CDR3 nucleotides read TGTGCCAGCAGCGTAGGAAGCTCCTACAATGAGCAGTTCTTC. This codes for CASSVGSSYNEQFF.

The J gene is TRBJ2-7, the V gene TRBV7-9; D unclear. V lost 5 bases and J lost 3, with 8 bases in between. CDR1 and CDR2 from the germline V gene are SEHNR and FQNEAQ (reference sequence). This CDR3 is built from 12 residues. DNA of the CDR3: TGTGCCAGCAGCCCCTCCATCTACGAGCAGTACTTC. It translates to CASSPSIYEQYF.

The V call is TRBV5-6, the J call TRBJ2-1; 11 bases are shared with TRBD1. V shed 2 bases and J 9 bases; nucleotides not matched to a gene: 7. Germline V CDR1 and CDR2: SGHDT, YYEEEE. There are 15 residues in the CDR3. The CDR3 loop reads CASSFSGTGGSEQFF. Here the CDR3 DNA reads TGTGCCAGCAGCTTCTCGGGGACAGGGGGGTCTGAGCAGTTCTTC.

DNA for the CDR3: TGTGCCAGCAGAGGGACGGTACCTAATGAAAAACTGTTTTTT. It encodes CASRGTVPNEKLFF. The chain has TRBV6-5 and TRBJ1-4; possible D gene TRBD1, 5 bases. The CDR3 totals 14 residues. V dropped 6 bases and J dropped 3 bases, with 11 bases sitting between them. Germline CDR1 MNHEY, CDR2 SVGAGI.

This clone has a single count. The rearrangement joins TRBV6-6 to TRBJ1-6; TRBD1 is a possible D gene (6 bases). Per the germline V gene, CDR1 is MNHNY and CDR2 is SVGAGI (reference sequence). V lost 3 bases and J lost 10, with 16 bases in between. The CDR3 consists of 15 residues. The CDR3 loop is CASSYLIGGGSPLHF. The CDR3 nucleotides read TGTGCCAGCAGTTATCTCATCGGGGGCGGATCACCCCTCCACTTT.

In DNA, the CDR3 is TGTGCCAGCTCACCACCAGCCCACGGGCATGGCTACACCTTC. As protein: CASSPPAHGHGYTF. The genes are TRBV18 and TRBJ1-2; D gene uncertain. The V gene lost 0 bases and the J gene lost 6 bases, with 11 bases spanning the gap. The germline gives CDR1 KGHSH, CDR2 LQKENI. The CDR3 is made up of 14 amino acids.

Comments on this clone: This sample includes further DNA sequences coding for the same CDR3. V and J are TRBV29-1 and TRBJ1-1; D not resolved. Germline CDR1 and CDR2: SQVTM and ANQGSEA. Trimming took 3 bases from V and 4 from J, leaving 9 bases between them. The CDR3 extends over 12 amino acids. This CDR3 reads CSVDPGGTEAFF. The CDR3 bases are TGCAGCGTTGACCCGGGCGGCACTGAAGCTTTCTTT.

The V and J genes are TRBV18 and TRBJ1-3, with D hard to call. This CDR3 contains 15 residues. CDR1 is KGHSH, CDR2 LQKENI, per germline. Trimming stripped 3 bases from V and 4 bases from J, with 13 bases between. The CDR3 DNA is TGTGCCAGCTCACCTACGGACCTAGGAGGAAACACCATATATTTT. The encoded protein is CASSPTDLGGNTIYF.

The V call is TRBV5-1, the J call TRBJ2-7; TRBD2 agrees at 8 bases. Unmatched junction bases numbered 10, after V lost 2 bases and J lost 3 bases. This CDR3 has 16 residues. Germline loops: CDR1 SGHRS, CDR2 YFSETQ. The CDR3 DNA reads as TGCGCCAGCAGCTTCGACGAAAGGACTAGCAACTACGAGCAGTACTTC. Protein product: CASSFDERTSNYEQYF.

The rearrangement uses TRBV9 and TRBJ2-2; no firm D call. The CDR3 loop spans 13 amino acids. Germline V gives CDR1 SGDLS, CDR2 YYNGEE. Trimming removed 3 bases at V and 7 bases at J, with 10 bases between. CDR3 DNA: TGTGCCAGCAGCGCCGAAAACCGCGGGGAGCTGTTTTTT. Its protein product is CASSAENRGELFF.

The J gene is TRBJ2-4, the V gene TRBV11-2; D gene unclear. This CDR3 has 15 residues. Germline V gives CDR1 SGHAT, CDR2 FQNNGV. Trimming cost V 0 bases and J 7 bases, with 13 bases left between them. Written as DNA, the CDR3 is TGTGCCAGCAGCTTAGATTATTCCCACAATAACATTCAGTACTTC. It yields the protein CASSLDYSHNNIQYF.

The V call is TRBV5-4, the J call TRBJ1-1; D remains ambiguous. The CDR3 consists of 16 residues. Germline V gene data show CDR1 as SGHNT and CDR2 as YYREEE (reference sequence). V was cut by 4 bases and J by 0 bases, with 16 bases left in between. This CDR3 reads CASSRQLNLMNTEAFF. The CDR3 nucleotides are TGTGCCAGCAGCCGGCAGCTAAATTTGATGAACACTGAAGCTTTCTTT.

The genes are TRBV2 and TRBJ2-7; a weak D match, TRBD2 (6 bases). The CDR3 is 14 amino acids. V lost 8 bases and J 1 base, leaving 15 bases between the germline ends. Germline CDR1 reads SNHLY; CDR2 reads FYNNEI. The CDR3 here is CASYLARGSYEQYF. The CDR3 bases are TGTGCCAGCTACCTGGCGCGGGGATCCTACGAGCAGTACTTC.

Details on this clone: In the same sample, other DNA sequences code for this CDR3. V usage is TRBV6-5 and J usage is TRBJ2-7; TRBD1 matches at 11 bases. The CDR3 has 15 residues. CDR1 and CDR2 (germline): MNHEY, SVGAGI. With 6 bases clipped from V and 1 base from J, the junction kept 5 bases outside the gene matches. The CDR3 here is CASSPGTGGSYEQYF. The CDR3 coding sequence is TGTGCCAGCAGCCCTGGGACAGGGGGTTCCTACGAGCAGTACTTC.

The rearrangement joins TRBV7-9 to TRBJ2-5, with D perhaps TRBD1 (5 bases). CDR1 and CDR2 from the germline V gene are SEHNR and FQNEAQ (reference sequence). Trimming cost V 5 bases and J 0 bases, with 10 bases left between them. This CDR3 comprises 14 residues. This CDR3 reads CASSTRQNQETQYF. The CDR3 DNA sequence: TGTGCCAGCAGCACAAGACAGAACCAAGAGACCCAGTACTTC.

The rearrangement uses TRBV5-4 and TRBJ1-1; D unclear. The CDR3 spans 15 residues. Trimming removed 1 base at V and 6 bases at J, with 16 bases between. CDR1 is SGHNT and CDR2 is YYREEE in the germline V gene (reference sequence). Here the CDR3 reads CASSLNSLINPEAFF. The CDR3 nucleotides are TGTGCCAGCAGCTTGAACAGCCTTATTAATCCTGAAGCTTTCTTT.

In its sample, this clone was seen once. The chain has TRBV29-1 and TRBJ1-1; 8 bases line up with TRBD1. The CDR3 has 13 amino acids. The V segment lost 3 bases and the J segment 1 base; nucleotides outside the gene matches: 1. CDR1 is SQVTM and CDR2 is ANQGSEA in the germline V gene. The CDR3 loop reads CSVDQGANTEAFF. Written as DNA, the CDR3 is TGCAGCGTTGATCAGGGGGCGAACACTGAAGCTTTCTTT.

The sample holds one count of this clone. The chain is built from TRBV4-3 and TRBJ2-7; no clear D. The germline V and J ends were trimmed by 0 bases and 9 bases, with 15 bases remaining between them. The CDR3 has 14 amino acids. The germline gives CDR1 LGHNA, CDR2 YSLEER. In nucleotides, the CDR3 is TGCGCCAGCAGCCAAGATCGGCAGACTCGGCGGCAGTACTTC. Translation: CASSQDRQTRRQYF.

The J gene is TRBJ1-2, the V gene TRBV5-1, with D unresolved. CDR3 length: 15 amino acids. The V end was cut by 1 base, the J end by 8 bases, with 18 bases between. Germline V gene sequence: CDR1 SGHRS, CDR2 YFSETQ. The CDR3 nucleotides read TGCGCCAGCAGCTTGCAACCGGGTGAGGCGGGAGGCTACACCTTC. The encoded protein is CASSLQPGEAGGYTF. Combining the CDR3 with reference TRBV5-1 and TRBJ1-2 gives the whole variable domain KAGVTQTPRYLIKTRGQQVTLSCSPISGHRSVSWYQQTPGQGLQFLFEYFSETQRNKGNFPGRFSGRQFSNSRSEMNVSTLELGDSALYLCASSLQPGEAGGYTFGSGTRLTVV.

The chain couples TRBV5-1 to TRBJ1-6; 8 bases map to TRBD1. Germline V lookup: CDR1 SGHRS, CDR2 YFSETQ. Trimming removed 4 bases from V and 5 bases from J; junction bases left unmatched: 14. The CDR3 is 18 amino acids. The CDR3 DNA reads TGCGCCAGCAGCGTACGATTGACAGGGGCAAGGGATAATTCACCCCTCCACTTT. Protein: CASSVRLTGARDNSPLHF.

This clone was recorded once. The chain couples TRBV13 to TRBJ2-5; 7 bases align to TRBD2. Germline V gene data show CDR1 as PRHDT and CDR2 as FYEKMQ (reference sequence). Trimming took 0 bases from V and 5 from J; bases not matched to a gene: 6. The CDR3 sequence is 15 residues long. CDR3 coding DNA: TGTGCCAGCAGCTTAGGCCGGAGGCGGGAGGAGACCCAGTACTTC. Protein product: CASSLGRRREETQYF.

V and J are TRBV6-6 and TRBJ1-5; D possibly corresponds to TRBD1 (5 bases). The V and J ends lost 5 bases and 6 bases respectively, with 14 bases between them. The CDR3 is made up of 14 amino acids. Germline assignment: CDR1 MNHNY and CDR2 SVGAGI (reference sequence). In DNA form, the CDR3 reads TGTGCCAGCAGTCCGGGGGTAGGAGGTCAGCCCCAGCATTTT. It specifies CASSPGVGGQPQHF.